Below, 13 T cell receptor beta chains from the same sample are listed, as sequenced in a study of blood T cell repertoires in COVID-19. Assay: immunoSEQ multiplex PCR; the TCRdb copy retains only in-frame clones and omits some. This sample has approximately 160,000 clones, with about four fifths found just once. What was sequenced was PBMCs or T cells enriched from blood (not recorded which). Receptors were obtained from a woman aged 45-60 years in a cohort exposed to, infected with or recovered from COVID-19 (not recorded which).

V gene TRBV19 combines with J gene TRBJ2-2; D may be TRBD1 (6 bases). This CDR3 spans 15 amino acids. Trimming cost V 8 bases and J 5 bases, with 18 bases left between them. The germline V gene has CDR1 LNHDA and CDR2 SQIVND (reference sequence). The CDR3 DNA reads as TGTGCCAGTCGAACTGTGGGGGCGGTTACCGGGGAGCTGTTTTTT. Encoded protein: CASRTVGAVTGELFF.

V is TRBV28 and J is TRBJ2-5; TRBD1 matches at 10 bases. The CDR3 sequence is 16 residues long. J was trimmed by 11 bases and V by 6 bases; bases with no gene match: 18. The germline V gene has CDR1 MDHEN and CDR2 SYDVKM. This chain's CDR3 is CASRLRDRGSGSGQYF. In DNA, the CDR3 is TGTGCCAGCAGACTCCGGGACAGGGGTTCGGGGTCGGGTCAGTACTTC.

With respect to this clone: Other DNA sequences of this sample code for an identical CDR3. The chain links TRBV9 to TRBJ1-5; possibly TRBD1 for D (6 bases). The CDR3 has 13 amino acids. Trimming removed 0 bases from V and 6 bases from J, with 7 bases in between. Germline values: CDR1 SGDLS, CDR2 YYNGEE. The CDR3 sequence: CASSVADSQPQHF. The CDR3, as DNA: TGTGCCAGCAGCGTAGCGGACAGTCAGCCCCAGCATTTT.

This chain uses TRBV3-1 (or the pseudogene TRBV3-2) with TRBJ2-7, with TRBD1 identical over 7 bases. The germline CDR1 and CDR2 sequences are LGHDT and YNNKEL (reference sequence). The trim removed 5 bases at V and 2 bases at J, leaving 3 bases unmatched. The CDR3 spans 13 residues. CDR3 in amino acids: CASSDRATYEQYF. The CDR3 DNA reads as TGTGCCAGCAGCGACAGGGCGACCTACGAGCAGTACTTC.

The chain links TRBV11-1 to TRBJ1-1; 10 bases are shared with TRBD1. The CDR3 spans 16 residues. CDR1 is SGHAT, CDR2 FQDESV, per germline (reference sequence). V shed 4 bases and J 4 bases; nucleotides not matched to a gene: 9. The DNA for the CDR3 is TGTGCCAGCAGCTGGGACAGGGGATTGAGTAGCACTGAAGCTTTCTTT. Its translation is CASSWDRGLSSTEAFF.

The V call is TRBV19, the J call TRBJ1-2; D is unclear. V was pared by 0 bases and J by 3 bases, with 20 bases between. The CDR3 is 18 residues long. The germline V gene encodes CDR1 LNHDA and CDR2 SQIVND (reference sequence). CDR3 region: CASSIDRVTASYYYGYTF. CDR3 nucleotides: TGTGCCAGTAGTATAGATCGAGTCACAGCCTCCTATTACTATGGCTACACCTTC. Filled out from reference TRBV19 and TRBJ1-2, the complete variable domain reads DGGITQSPKYLFRKEGQNVTLSCEQNLNHDAMYWYRQDPGQGLRLIYYSQIVNDFQKGDIAEGYSVSREKKESFPLTVTSAQKNPTAFYLCASSIDRVTASYYYGYTFGSGTRLTVV.

The sample holds one count of this clone. This chain connects TRBV27 to TRBJ2-1, with 9 bases that match TRBD2. The CDR3 loop spans 18 amino acids. Germline values: CDR1 MNHEY, CDR2 SMNVEV (reference sequence). The V and J ends lost 3 bases and 4 bases, in that order; junction bases with no gene match: 13. The CDR3 nucleotides are TGTGCCAGCAGTTTCGCGGCGGGGGGGGCAATAATATACAATGAGCAGTTCTTC. Translating gives CASSFAAGGAIIYNEQFF.

The rearrangement uses TRBV2 and TRBJ2-7; no definite D call. Trimming left V 2 bases short and J 7 bases short, with 12 bases between. This CDR3 has 13 amino acids. The germline CDR1 and CDR2 sequences are SNHLY and FYNNEI. As DNA, the CDR3 is TGTGCCAGCAGTGAACCTAGGTCTGTGGAGCAGTACTTC. Translated: CASSEPRSVEQYF.

The chain employs TRBV25-1 and TRBJ1-2; 9 bases match TRBD1. V trimming: 2 bases; J trimming: 3 bases; junction bases outside the gene matches: 1. The CDR3 consists of 14 residues. Germline V gene sequence: CDR1 MGHDK, CDR2 SYGVNS. The CDR3 bases are TGTGCCAGCAGTGAAGGGACAGGGTACTATGGCTACACCTTC. Translated: CASSEGTGYYGYTF.

Only a few counts were recorded for this clone. The gene calls are TRBV30 and TRBJ1-5; 7 bases line up with TRBD1. This CDR3 has 14 amino acids. Germline-derived CDR1 and CDR2 are GTSNPN and SVGIG (reference sequence). V gave up 7 bases and J gave up 4 bases; unmatched junction bases: 10. CDR3 bases: TGTGCCTCGTCAAAAGGACAGGCAAATCAGCCCCAGCATTTT. The encoded protein is CASSKGQANQPQHF. Full variable domain (missing parts from reference TRBV30 and TRBJ1-5): SQTIHQWPATLVQPVGSPLSLECTVEGTSNPNLYWYRQAAGRGLQLLFYSVGIGQISSEVPQNLSASRPQDRQFILSSKKLLLSDSGFYLCASSKGQANQPQHFGDGTRLSIL.

This clone has just one count. This rearrangement joins TRBV2 to TRBJ1-1; TRBD1 matches 7 bases. The CDR3 runs 12 residues. CDR1 SNHLY and CDR2 FYNNEI come from the germline V gene. The V gene end was trimmed by 4 bases and the J gene end by 4 bases; junction bases not matched to a gene: 0. The CDR3 bases are TGTGCCAGCAGTGCAGGGGGCACTGAAGCTTTCTTT. It translates to CASSAGGTEAFF.

V and J are TRBV29-1 and TRBJ2-5; weak D call: TRBD2 (6 bases). The V gene lost 3 bases and the J gene lost 5 bases, with 10 bases spanning the gap. Per the germline V gene, CDR1 is SQVTM and CDR2 is ANQGSEA. There are 12 residues in the CDR3. The CDR3, as DNA: TGCAGCGTTGATGCTCTAGCGGAGACCCAGTACTTC. Translated, it gives CSVDALAETQYF.

The rearrangement uses TRBV11-2 and TRBJ2-7, with 12 positions matching TRBD1. Germline CDR1 and CDR2: SGHAT and FQNNGV. CDR3 length: 17 residues. With 1 base clipped from V and 2 bases from J, the junction kept 6 bases outside the gene matches. Here the CDR3 DNA reads TGTGCCAGCAGCTTAGTGGGACAGGGGGCCACAACCTACGAGCAGTACTTC. Amino acid sequence: CASSLVGQGATTYEQYF.